This T cell receptor (beta chain) was identified during a study of CD4 T cells in relation to SARS-CoV-2 and coronaviruses. CDR3 size: 14 residues. V dropped 7 bases and J dropped 5; count of bases not matched to a gene: 6. CDR1 is MNHEY and CDR2 is SVGAGI in the germline V gene. A remark on this clone: Its antigen is currently unknown.

CD4+ T cells from unexposed donors were obtained before the COVID-19 pandemic (2011-2018). CD4+ T cells were isolated from the cells after more than nine days of culture. Clones were read by immunoSEQ multiplex PCR, and TCRdb kept only the in-frame ones, dropping some. This sample carries 15,000 to 20,000 clones, approximately 77% of them seen once, and the ten largest clones take approximately 14%. The sequence derives from a human donor in good health. The sequenced sample consisted of CD4+ T cells from PBMCs, cultured in vitro. The chain combines TRBV6-5 with TRBJ1-5, with 9 bases lining up with TRBD1. CDR3 in DNA: TGTGCCAGCAACGGGGGACAGGGATATCAGCCCCAGCATTTT. Translating it yields CASNGGQGYQPQHF.